This T cell receptor beta chain stems from a study of Tregs in tolerant kidney transplant recipients. Study-level points and caveats: Biological reproducibility was not directly addressed in this study. Findings come from small patient numbers and require larger validation. Tregs expanded with activated donor B cells seemed most donor-specific.

Thawed PBMCs were FACS-sorted into unstimulated CD4+CD25+CD127- regulatory T cells, CD4+CD25- non-regulatory cells, CD4 and CD8 cells. Per the germline V gene, CDR1 is MNHEY and CDR2 is SVGAGI. The CDR3 contains 11 residues. The germline V and J ends were trimmed by 2 bases and 5 bases, with 1 base remaining between them. The table came from immunoSEQ multiplex PCR; TCRdb's copy has only in-frame clones and leaves some out. The sample has roughly 250,000 clones; 80% to 85% are singletons. Comments on this clone: The antigen is not known.

Sequencing was done on a sample of CD4+ T cells from blood. This chain connects TRBV6-5 to TRBJ1-5, with D uncertain. The TCR sequence derives from a human donor in good health. This CDR3 is CASSYDQPQHF. CDR3 bases: TGTGCCAGCAGTTACGATCAGCCCCAGCATTTT.